A selection of T cell receptor beta chains follows, all from one sample in a study of blood T cell repertoires in COVID-19. Sequencing used immunoSEQ multiplex PCR; TCRdb keeps in-frame clones, though not all of them. The sample carries 300,000 to 400,000 clones, 85% recorded once. The sequenced sample was PBMCs or T cells enriched from blood (not recorded which). The receptors originated from a woman aged 25 to 45 who had been exposed to COVID-19. Both conserved end residues are part of each CDR3. A D gene is named only where the DNA matches it firmly. Size values are once, few and many counts, or a class for expanded clones, and some rows have none.

len	d_gene	j_gene	v_gene	abundance	CDR3nt	CDR3aa
13	.	TRBJ1-1	TRBV5-6	.	TGTGCCAGCAGCTTGGGGTTGGGAGATGAAGCTTTCTTT	CASSLGLGDEAFF
18	TRBD1	TRBJ1-5	TRBV19	.	TGTGCCAGTAGTCCTGAGGGGACAGGGGGAAGTTGGTATCAGCCCCAGCATTTT	CASSPEGTGGSWYQPQHF
15	.	TRBJ1-2	TRBV28	few	TGTGCCAGCAGTTTCTGGGCAGGTCCTAACTATGGCTACACCTTC	CASSFWAGPNYGYTF
14	.	TRBJ1-4	TRBV9	.	TGTGCCAGCAGCGTACTCGGGGGGAATGAAAAACTGTTTTTT	CASSVLGGNEKLFF
14	.	TRBJ1-4	TRBV6-5	.	TGTGCCAGCAGTTACTCGAGGTTGTCTGAAAAACTGTTTTTT	CASSYSRLSEKLFF
16	.	TRBJ1-1	TRBV19	.	TGTGCCAGTAGTGATGCTCGGGGGGCGAATAAGGTTGAAGCTTTCTTT	CASSDARGANKVEAFF
13	.	TRBJ1-5	TRBV5-5	.	TGTGCCAGCAGCTTGGCCCCAGATCAGCCCCAGCATTTT	CASSLAPDQPQHF
14	.	TRBJ2-5	TRBV7-2	.	TGTGCCAGCAGTCCAGACCTGGGGCGGGAGACCCAGTACTTC	CASSPDLGRETQYF
20	.	TRBJ1-2	TRBV7-3	.	TGTGCCAGCAGCTTAACAGTTTGGTTATTCATGTACTTCGCTAACTATGGCTACACCTTC	CASSLTVWLFMYFANYGYTF
17	TRBD2	TRBJ2-2	TRBV4-3	few	TGCGCCAGCAGCCAAGACGGGGGGGATCCGAACACCGGGGAGCTGTTTTTT	CASSQDGGDPNTGELFF
13	.	TRBJ2-4	TRBV2	once	TGTGCCAGCAGTGGTGAAGGGGTGAACATTCAGTACTTC	CASSGEGVNIQYF
15	TRBD2	TRBJ2-3	TRBV5-6	.	TGTGCCAGCAGCTTAAGTAGCGGGAGCACAGATACGCAGTATTTT	CASSLSSGSTDTQYF
16	.	TRBJ2-1	TRBV6-2/TRBV6-3	.	TGTGCCAGCAGTTACTCTAGGGGGCGGGGCTACAATGAGCAGTTCTTC	CASSYSRGRGYNEQFF
15	TRBD1	TRBJ1-1	TRBV30	.	TGTGCCTGGAGTAATCCGGGACAGTCTAACACTGAAGCTTTCTTT	CAWSNPGQSNTEAFF
15	.	TRBJ1-1	TRBV21-1	.	TGTGCCAGCAGCAAAATGGGTTATGAGGGAGCTGAAGCTTTCTTT	CASSKMGYEGAEAFF
15	.	TRBJ1-1	TRBV28	.	TGTGCCAGCAGTGCTTACTCAGGTATCCCCACTGAAGCTTTCTTT	CASSAYSGIPTEAFF
13	.	TRBJ1-5	TRBV7-2	.	TGTGCCAGCAGCTTACAGGGGATGCAGCCCCAGCATTTT	CASSLQGMQPQHF
16	.	TRBJ2-3	TRBV2	.	TGTGCCAGCAGTGAGGGCAGCTGGACTGGCGGGGATACGCAGTATTTT	CASSEGSWTGGDTQYF
13	.	TRBJ1-2	TRBV3-1/TRBV3-2	.	TGTGCCAGCAGCCCCCCGGGGGATACCGGCTACACCTTC	CASSPPGDTGYTF
12	.	TRBJ1-2	TRBV5-1	.	TGCGCCAGCAGCAGCTCAGGAGGTGGCTACACCTTC	CASSSSGGGYTF
13	TRBD1	TRBJ1-2	TRBV19	.	TGTGCCAGTAGTATAGCGGACAGGGATGGCTACACCTTC	CASSIADRDGYTF
12	.	TRBJ1-3	TRBV12-5	few	TGTGCTAGTGGGTTATTACGGAACACCATATATTTT	CASGLLRNTIYF